This T cell receptor beta chain was identified during a study of Graves' ophthalmopathy and Graves' hyperthyroidism. General study points: Blood also contained most of the expanded thyroid clonotypes above 0.001 frequency. At just under 71% sensitivity and 72.22% specificity, the model predicted progression of the ophthalmopathy.

This clonotype came up many times. Its antigen is currently unknown. Looked up from germline, CDR1 is DFQATT and CDR2 is SNEGSKA (reference sequence). Between the trimmed V and J ends, which lost 0 bases and 3 bases, there was a span of 8 bases. The length of the CDR3 is 13 residues. RNA served as the template for amplifying TCR beta CDR3 regions. Second-round multiplex PCR came after first-round RT-PCR with HTBI primers. TCRdb independently ran MiXCR on the multiplex PCR reads; one entry per CDR3 protein. The data show approximately 460,000 distinct CDR3 sequences, 13% to 15% seen once. This clonotype was sampled from a woman between 25 and 40 years old with Graves' ophthalmopathy. This chain connects TRBV20-1 to TRBJ2-5; D possibly corresponds to TRBD2 (5 bases). Sequencing input: blood. For the CDR3, the DNA is TGCAGTGCTAGAGAGCCGGGGAAAGAGACCCAGTACTTC. This translates into CSAREPGKETQYF.